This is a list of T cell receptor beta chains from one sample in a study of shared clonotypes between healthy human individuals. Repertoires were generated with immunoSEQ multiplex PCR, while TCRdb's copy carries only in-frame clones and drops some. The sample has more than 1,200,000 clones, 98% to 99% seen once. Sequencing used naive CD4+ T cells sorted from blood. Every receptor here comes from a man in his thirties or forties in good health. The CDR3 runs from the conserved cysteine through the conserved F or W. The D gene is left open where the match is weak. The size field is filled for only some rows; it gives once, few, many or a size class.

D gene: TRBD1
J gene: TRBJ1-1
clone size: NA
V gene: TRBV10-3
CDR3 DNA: TGTGCCATCAGTGAGTTGCAGGGGGCGATCACTGAAGCTTTCTTT
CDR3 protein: CAISELQGAITEAFF

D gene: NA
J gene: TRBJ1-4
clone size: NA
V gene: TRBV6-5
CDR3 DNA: TGTGCCAGCAGCTTCTCCCTACGGAATGAAAAACTGTTTTTT
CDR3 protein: CASSFSLRNEKLFF

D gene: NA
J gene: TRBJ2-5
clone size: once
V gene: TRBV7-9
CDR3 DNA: TGTGCCAGCAGCTTAGTGGGGGCATCAGAGACCCAGTACTTC
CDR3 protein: CASSLVGASETQYF

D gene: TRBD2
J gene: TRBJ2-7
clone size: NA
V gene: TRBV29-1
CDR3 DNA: TGCAGCGTTGGGAAAGCGGGAGGGCCGGGAGAGCAGTACTTC
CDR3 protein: CSVGKAGGPGEQYF

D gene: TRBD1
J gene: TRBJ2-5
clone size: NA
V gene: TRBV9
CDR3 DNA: TGTGCCAGCAGCGGGGGACAGTTCCAAGAGACCCAGTACTTC
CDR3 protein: CASSGGQFQETQYF

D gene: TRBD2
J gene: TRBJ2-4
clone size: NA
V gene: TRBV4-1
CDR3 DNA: TGCGCCAGCAGCCAAGATCCGAGACTAGCGTTCCTAGCCAAAAACATTCAGTACTTC
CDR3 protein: CASSQDPRLAFLAKNIQYF

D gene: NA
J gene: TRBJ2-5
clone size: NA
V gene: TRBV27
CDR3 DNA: TGTGCCAGCAGCTCAACCCGCGTGGGTGGAGAGACCCAGTACTTC
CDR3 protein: CASSSTRVGGETQYF

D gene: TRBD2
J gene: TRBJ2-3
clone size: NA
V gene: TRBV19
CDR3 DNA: TGTGCCAGTAGCATACTAGCGGGGTTGGGGCGCACAGATACGCAGTATTTT
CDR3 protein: CASSILAGLGRTDTQYF

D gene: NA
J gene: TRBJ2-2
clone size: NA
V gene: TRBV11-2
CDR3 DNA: TGTGCCAGCAGCTTAGACGGACTTGGGACCGGGGAGCTGTTTTTT
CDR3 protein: CASSLDGLGTGELFF

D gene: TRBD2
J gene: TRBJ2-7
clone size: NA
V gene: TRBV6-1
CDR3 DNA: TGTGCCAGCAGTCCGACTAGCGGATCCTACGAGCAGTACTTC
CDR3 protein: CASSPTSGSYEQYF

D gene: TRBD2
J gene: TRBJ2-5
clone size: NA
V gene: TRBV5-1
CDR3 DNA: TGCGCCAGCAGCCGCGACGGGGGAGGGCCGGTGGAGACCCAGTACTTC
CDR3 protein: CASSRDGGGPVETQYF

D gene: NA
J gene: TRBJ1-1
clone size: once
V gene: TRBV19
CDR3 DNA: TGTGCCAGTATCTCATGGCGGGTTGGCGGCACTGAAGCTTTCTTT
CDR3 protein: CASISWRVGGTEAFF

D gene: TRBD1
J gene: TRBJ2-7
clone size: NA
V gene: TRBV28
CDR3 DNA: TGTGCCAGCAGTCCCTTTTCACAGGGGCAGCAGTACTTC
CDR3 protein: CASSPFSQGQQYF

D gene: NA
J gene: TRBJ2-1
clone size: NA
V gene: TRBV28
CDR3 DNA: TGTGCCAGCAGTTTAATTGTAGTAAATGAGCAGTTCTTC
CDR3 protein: CASSLIVVNEQFF

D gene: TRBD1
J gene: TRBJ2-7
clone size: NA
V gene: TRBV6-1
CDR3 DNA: TGTGCCAGCAGTGAAGTCCCTTCAAGGACAGGGGCGAGCTCCTACGAGCAGTACTTC
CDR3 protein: CASSEVPSRTGASSYEQYF

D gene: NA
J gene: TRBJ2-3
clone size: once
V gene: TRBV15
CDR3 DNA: TGTGCCACCAGCAGAGATCAGGCCACAGATACGCAGTATTTT
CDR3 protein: CATSRDQATDTQYF

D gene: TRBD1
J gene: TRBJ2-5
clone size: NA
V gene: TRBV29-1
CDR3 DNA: TGCAGCGTGTCGACAGGGCTTCTGGAGACCCAGTACTTC
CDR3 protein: CSVSTGLLETQYF

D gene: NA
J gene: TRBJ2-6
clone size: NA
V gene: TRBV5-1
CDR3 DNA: TGCGCCAGCAGCTTGGATGTGCAGGGAGGTTCTGGGGCCAACGTCCTGACTTTC
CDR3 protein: CASSLDVQGGSGANVLTF

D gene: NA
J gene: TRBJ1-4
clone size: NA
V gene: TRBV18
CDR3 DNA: TGTGCCAGCTCACCGACAGCAACTAATGAAAAACTGTTTTTT
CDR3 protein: CASSPTATNEKLFF

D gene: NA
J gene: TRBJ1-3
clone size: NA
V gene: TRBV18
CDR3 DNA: TGTGCCAGCTCACCGACCTCTTACTCTGGAAACACCATATATTTT
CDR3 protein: CASSPTSYSGNTIYF

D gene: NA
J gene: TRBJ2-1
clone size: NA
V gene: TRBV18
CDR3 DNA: TGTGCCAGCTCACCGCCATCTTATTCCAATGAGCAGTTCTTC
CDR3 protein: CASSPPSYSNEQFF

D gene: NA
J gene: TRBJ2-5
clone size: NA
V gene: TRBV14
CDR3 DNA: TGTGCCAGCAGCCAAGTTCCCCCCGAGACCCAGTACTTC
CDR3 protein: CASSQVPPETQYF

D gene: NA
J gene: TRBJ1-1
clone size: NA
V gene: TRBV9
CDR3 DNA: TGTGCCAGCAGCACCGGGGCAGGGCTGAACACTGAAGCTTTCTTT
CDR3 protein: CASSTGAGLNTEAFF

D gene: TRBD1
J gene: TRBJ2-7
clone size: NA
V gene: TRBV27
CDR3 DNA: TGTGCCAGCAACGACAGGGGGGCGTCCTACGAGCAGTACTTC
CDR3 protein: CASNDRGASYEQYF

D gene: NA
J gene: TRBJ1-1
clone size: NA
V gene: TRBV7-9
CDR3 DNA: TGTGCCAGCAGCAAGGACACGGACACTGAAGCTTTCTTT
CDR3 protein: CASSKDTDTEAFF

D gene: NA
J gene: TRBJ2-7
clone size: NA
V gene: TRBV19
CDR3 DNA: TGTGCCAGTAGTTGGGCTGGGCAGAGAGTTCGCGAGCAGTACTTC
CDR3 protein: CASSWAGQRVREQYF

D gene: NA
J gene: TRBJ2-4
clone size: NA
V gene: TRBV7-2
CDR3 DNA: TGTGCCAGCAGCTTATTGGTTGGAGGCGATCCGGACTTC
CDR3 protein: CASSLLVGGDPDF

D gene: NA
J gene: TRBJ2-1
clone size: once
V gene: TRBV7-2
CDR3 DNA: TGTGCCAGCAGCTTAGCGGGACTCGGGAGTGAGCAGTTCTTC
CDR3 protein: CASSLAGLGSEQFF

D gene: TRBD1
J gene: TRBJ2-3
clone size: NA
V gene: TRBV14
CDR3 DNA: TGTGCCAGCAGCCGCCCTGGACAGGGTTTATCTGATACGCAGTATTTT
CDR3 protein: CASSRPGQGLSDTQYF

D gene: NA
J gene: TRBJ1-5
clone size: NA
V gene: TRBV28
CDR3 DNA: TGTGCCAGCAGTTTGCCGCAGGGGTTCGGTAGCAATCAGCCCCAGCATTTT
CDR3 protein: CASSLPQGFGSNQPQHF